This T cell receptor (beta chain) was identified during a study of CD8 T cells in ankylosing spondylitis (dated by TCRdb to between 2016 and 2019). For context, the study as a whole: T cell receptor beta repertoires were profiled in healthy donors and ankylosing spondylitis patients so that disease-linked TCR variants could be found. The full study cohort was made up of about two dozen ankylosing spondylitis patients and roughly 100 healthy donors. Peripheral blood samples were taken, and synovial fluid was additionally collected from ankylosing spondylitis patients.

Sequenced using an Illumina HiSeq 2500. Quantitative 5'-RACE with molecular barcodes was the method used to prepare the TCR beta libraries. Per the source publication's procedure: To identify disease-linked TCR variants, a new computational method was used, one built on a probabilistic model of VDJ rearrangement. The public sequencing data were trimmed at Q25 with fastp and processed into clonotypes with MiXCR by TCRdb, which kept only in-frame beta chains. Merged by CDR3 protein, the rows form single entries marked with the most common genes and DNA. Clone size and V and J calls follow TCRdb, not the original study. This sample holds around 250,000 distinct CDR3 sequences; about 10% were observed only once. Of the sample, less than 7% falls within the top ten clones. This clonotype showed up many times. Its target antigen remains unknown. No much larger clone exists at a distance of one base, and base qualities are not known.

Trimming at the junction amounts to 3 bases on V and 2 bases on J, and the germline ends lie 12 bases apart. The CDR3, from cysteine to phenylalanine, totals 14 residues. Left in the record is the CDR3 DNA by itself, 42 bases read in frame from the first base. From the germline V gene, CDR1 is SGDLS and CDR2 is YYNGEE. The paper as a whole reports these results and caveats: In peripheral blood, the disease-linked clones were found at relatively low frequencies and had a CD8+ phenotype. Some of the motif variants had been reported before in the synovial fluid and blood of reactive arthritis patients, a finding that suggests common disease-initiation mechanisms. Significant enrichment of the disease-linked clones was reported in matched synovial fluid samples from ankylosing spondylitis patients. Blood from ankylosing spondylitis patients appeared to be characterized by a TCR beta motif composed of eight highly homologous amino acid variants.

The rearranged chain carries TRBV9 and TRBJ2-7, with the D gene possibly TRBD1 or TRBD2, each one fitting 5 bases. The source of this sequence is a male donor with ankylosing spondylitis or in good health (not recorded which). The specimen sequenced was blood, either unsorted or a sorted T cell fraction (not recorded which). CDR3 loop: CASSAWDGPYEQYF. The sequence in DNA is TGTGCCAGCAGCGCTTGGGACGGCCCCTACGAGCAGTACTTC. Outside the CDR3, residues come from the reference TRBV9 and TRBJ2-7 proteins, so the full variable domain is: DSGVTQTPKHLITATGQRVTLRCSPRSGDLSVYWYQQSLDQGLQFLIQYYNGEERAKGNILERFSAQQFPDLHSELNLSSLELGDSALYFCASSAWDGPYEQYFGPGTRLTVT.